This T cell receptor (beta chain) was found in a study of blood T cell repertoires in COVID-19. Study-level information: COVID-19 samples from acute and convalescent phases originated in the United States, Italy and Spain. PBMCs, B-cell-depleted T cells, or T cells were the source of the cDNA or gDNA that made up the material.

Original handling: From reference gene primer amplification, estimates of nucleated cell counts were derived. Clones were read by immunoSEQ multiplex PCR, and TCRdb kept only the in-frame ones, dropping some. V and J calls and clone size follow that table, whereas D and trimming were derived from the DNA. Here the sample spans about 42,000 clones, about three quarters being singletons. Sequencing input: peripheral blood. This TCR derives from a woman in her seventies with acute or convalescent COVID-19.

The CDR3 sequence: CASSQVRGSNSPLHF. DNA of the CDR3: TGTGCCAGCAGCCAAGTTAGGGGTAGTAATTCACCCCTCCACTTT. The chain carries TRBV3-1 (or the pseudogene TRBV3-2) and TRBJ1-6; possibly TRBD1 for D (5 bases). The CDR3 covers 15 residues. Trimming pared 1 base from V and 6 bases from J, leaving 10 bases between. CDR1 and CDR2 (germline): LGHDT, YNNKEL (reference sequence).